The 8 T cell receptor beta chains in this list originate from one sample, sequenced in a study of CD8 T cells in Susac syndrome. With random hexamers, roughly 0.45 to 1 ug RNA was reverse transcribed. Using its own MiXCR run on the immunoSEQ multiplex PCR reads, TCRdb lists one record per CDR3 protein. The table has about 430,000 distinct CDR3 sequences, more than 80% seen once. Sample: CD8+ T cells from PBMCs. Source of these receptors: a human donor with multiple sclerosis.

The rearrangement links TRBV5-1 to TRBJ2-2; 9 nucleotides agree with TRBD2. Germline assignment: CDR1 SGHRS and CDR2 YFSETQ. Trimming took 4 bases from V and 1 from J; bases not matched to a gene: 11. This CDR3 comprises 18 residues. This CDR3 reads CASSPPVAGGMNTGELFF. CDR3 bases: TGCGCCAGCAGCCCCCCGGTGGCGGGGGGGATGAACACCGGGGAGCTGTTTTTT.

V gene TRBV3-1 combines with J gene TRBJ2-7; D uncertain. This CDR3 has 13 residues. The V and J ends lost 3 bases and 0 bases respectively, with 6 bases between them. Germline assignment: CDR1 LGHDT and CDR2 YNNKEL (reference sequence). The CDR3 DNA reads as TGTGCCAGCAGCCACGAAAACTCCTACGAGCAGTACTTC. Translation: CASSHENSYEQYF.

The chain links TRBV27 to TRBJ2-7; D gene uncertain. V gave up 3 bases and J gave up 3 bases, with 9 bases separating them. Per the germline V gene, CDR1 is MNHEY and CDR2 is SMNVEV (reference sequence). The CDR3 is 13 amino acids. The DNA of the CDR3 is TGTGCCAGCAGTTTTGCTCCAAACTACGAGCAGTACTTC. This gives the protein CASSFAPNYEQYF.

CDR3 DNA: TGCGCCAGCAGCCAAGTAACTAGCGGGGGGACGGCCGGCGGAAAGACCCAGTACTTC. It yields the protein CASSQVTSGGTAGGKTQYF. V usage is TRBV4-1 and J usage is TRBJ2-5; 12 bases align to TRBD2. This CDR3 comprises 19 residues. Germline values: CDR1 MGHRA, CDR2 YSYEKL. After removal of 1 base from V and 6 bases from J, the junction contained 15 bases not matched to a gene.

The CDR3 sequence: CASSLDAGSQETQYF. The DNA for the CDR3 is TGCGCCAGCAGCTTGGACGCAGGGTCGCAAGAGACCCAGTACTTC. The chain combines TRBV5-1 with TRBJ2-5; TRBD1 might be the D (5 bases). CDR1 and CDR2 (germline): SGHRS, YFSETQ. V was pared by 0 bases and J by 2 bases, with 11 bases between. This CDR3 has 15 residues.

The chain couples TRBV4-1 to TRBJ2-5, with TRBD2 matching over 12 bases. The germline V gene encodes CDR1 MGHRA and CDR2 YSYEKL. CDR3 size: 17 residues. Losses at the gene ends were 1 base for V and 0 bases for J; bases not matched to a gene: 3. The CDR3 is CASSQGTSGAYQETQYF. Here the CDR3 DNA reads TGCGCCAGCAGCCAAGGGACTAGCGGGGCGTACCAAGAGACCCAGTACTTC.

This chain links TRBV7-9 with TRBJ2-1; D gene ambiguous. Between the trimmed V and J ends, which lost 1 base and 3 bases, there was a span of 7 bases. The CDR3 loop spans 14 amino acids. CDR1 is SEHNR and CDR2 is FQNEAQ in the germline V gene (reference sequence). CDR3 amino acids: CASSLDWLYNEQFF. The CDR3 region has the DNA TGTGCCAGCAGCTTAGATTGGCTCTACAATGAGCAGTTCTTC.

The CDR3 nucleotides are TGTGCCAGCAGCTTGGTGCCCTCCCGGCAGATGACTGAAGCTTTCTTT. Translation: CASSLVPSRQMTEAFF. J is TRBJ1-1 and V is TRBV5-6; no definite D call. Germline V gene sequence: CDR1 SGHDT, CDR2 YYEEEE. The CDR3 has 16 residues. Trimming pared 0 bases from V and 5 bases from J, leaving 17 bases between.